These 20 T cell receptor beta chains came from one sample sequenced in a study of beta chain features in type 1 diabetes. These TCRs are of unknown antigen specificity. Study-wide findings and caveats: A moderate, significant TCRB CDR3 shortening appeared in type 1 diabetes across four CD4+ subsets.

Isolated RNA was reverse transcribed in full, so expressed TCRB transcripts were sequenced. Data came from immunoSEQ multiplex PCR; TCRdb stores just in-frame clones and leaves some out. The sample holds around 130,000 clones, roughly 10% seen once. The sequenced sample was central memory CD4+ T cells from blood. These receptor sequences come from a man aged 25 to 40 with type 1 diabetes.

J is TRBJ2-7 and V is TRBV11-2, with a weak D call TRBD2 (5 bases). The CDR3 has 12 amino acids. The V gene lost 11 bases and the J gene lost 0 bases, with 11 bases spanning the gap. The germline CDR1 and CDR2 sequences are SGHAT and FQNNGV. The CDR3 bases are TGTGCCTCGGGGTTGAGCTCCTACGAGCAGTACTTC. Translated, it gives CASGLSSYEQYF.

In its sample, this clone was seen a few times. The chain couples TRBV25-1 to TRBJ2-3; D is undetermined. V was pared by 5 bases and J by 8 bases, with 8 bases between. In germline, CDR1 is MGHDK, CDR2 SYGVNS. The CDR3 consists of 11 residues. DNA of the CDR3: TGTGCCAGCAGTCCTGAGTCTACGCAGTATTTT. Residues: CASSPESTQYF.

CDR3 region: CASRTGGQETQYF. The DNA of the CDR3 is TGTGCCAGCAGGACAGGGGGGCAAGAGACCCAGTACTTC. The V call is TRBV28, the J call TRBJ2-5, with 9 bases that match TRBD1. Trimming cost V 6 bases and J 2 bases; bases outside gene matches: 1. Germline loops: CDR1 MDHEN, CDR2 SYDVKM. The CDR3 consists of 13 residues.

In this sample, this clone turned up many times. The DNA of the CDR3 is TGCAGCGTTGACAGGACTTGGGACAATGAGCAGTTCTTC. Translation: CSVDRTWDNEQFF. V and J are TRBV29-1 and TRBJ2-1; tentative D call: TRBD2 (5 bases). CDR3 length: 13 residues. Germline values: CDR1 SQVTM, CDR2 ANQGSEA. Trimming stripped 3 bases from V and 5 bases from J, with 11 bases between.

This clone was observed a few times. CDR3 DNA sequence: TGTGCCAGCAGCTCAACAGTGAGTGAGCAGTACTTC. Its translation is CASSSTVSEQYF. The chain carries TRBV7-2 and TRBJ2-7; D ambiguous. CDR1 SGHTA and CDR2 FQGNSA come from the germline V gene. The CDR3 sequence is 12 residues long. Trimming cost V 4 bases and J 7 bases, with 11 bases left between them. Full variable domain (rest looked up from reference TRBV7-2 and TRBJ2-7): GAGVSQSPSNKVTEKGKDVELRCDPISGHTALYWYRQSLGQGLEFLIYFQGNSAPDKSGLPSDRFSAERTGGSVSTLTIQRTQQEDSAVYLCASSSTVSEQYFGPGTRLTVT.

This clone has a handful of counts. V usage is TRBV6-1 and J usage is TRBJ2-5; perhaps TRBD1 as D (5 bases). This CDR3 contains 13 residues. Germline CDR1 reads MNHNS; CDR2 reads SASEGT. Trimming removed 5 bases at V and 5 bases at J, with 12 bases between. The CDR3 protein is CASSNQGPETQYF. CDR3 nucleotides: TGTGCCAGCAGTAATCAGGGTCCGGAGACCCAGTACTTC.

This clone was counted between two and nine times. This sequence joins TRBV5-6 and TRBJ1-1; 7 bases fit TRBD1. After removal of 4 bases from V and 5 bases from J, the junction contained 5 bases not matched to a gene. Germline V gene data show CDR1 as SGHDT and CDR2 as YYEEEE. CDR3 length equals 13 residues. The CDR3 loop is CASSAIQGTEAFF. The DNA for the CDR3 is TGTGCCAGCAGCGCGATACAGGGGACTGAAGCTTTCTTT.

The chain combines TRBV7-2 with TRBJ2-1; 14 bases agree with TRBD2. The CDR3 has 17 residues. V was pared by 4 bases and J by 5 bases, with 7 bases of the junction left unmatched. Germline V gene sequence: CDR1 SGHTA, CDR2 FQGNSA. This CDR3 is CASSYSRLAGGDNEQFF. Here the CDR3 DNA reads TGTGCCAGCAGCTACTCACGACTAGCGGGGGGGGACAATGAGCAGTTCTTC.

This clone has only a few counts. The rearrangement joins TRBV5-5 to TRBJ2-1; 7 bases agree with TRBD2. Germline assignment: CDR1 SGHKS and CDR2 YYEKEE (reference sequence). V dropped 4 bases and J dropped 3; count of bases not matched to a gene: 10. This CDR3 has 16 residues. This CDR3 is CASSPRRASGYNEQFF. CDR3 bases: TGTGCCAGCAGCCCCCGGCGGGCTAGCGGCTACAATGAGCAGTTCTTC.

This sequence joins TRBV9 and TRBJ2-5, with 13 positions matching TRBD2. After removal of 0 bases from V and 5 bases from J, the junction contained 4 bases not matched to a gene. Germline loops: CDR1 SGDLS, CDR2 YYNGEE. This CDR3 comprises 16 residues. CDR3 sequence reads: CASSVGTSGGSETQYF. The CDR3 bases are TGTGCCAGCAGCGTAGGGACTAGCGGGGGCAGTGAGACCCAGTACTTC.

V and J are TRBV2 and TRBJ1-2, with unresolved D. This CDR3 region has 19 residues. The germline CDR1 and CDR2 sequences are SNHLY and FYNNEI. Trimming stripped 0 bases from V and 2 bases from J, with 22 bases between. CDR3 in DNA: TGTGCCAGCAGTGAAGCGCTTCGTACTAATCTGGACTGGAACTATGGCTACACCTTC. Amino acid sequence: CASSEALRTNLDWNYGYTF.

The chain's CDR3 is CASSLGQVDNQPQHF. The CDR3 bases are TGTGCCAGCTCACTGGGCCAGGTAGACAATCAGCCCCAGCATTTT. The chain couples TRBV18 to TRBJ1-5, with unresolved D. CDR1 and CDR2 from the germline V gene are KGHSH and LQKENI. The CDR3 has 15 residues. V was shortened by 4 bases and J by 3 bases, with 13 bases between the two germline ends.

The chain combines TRBV20-1 with TRBJ2-7; TRBD1 is a possible D gene (6 bases). The CDR3 is 11 residues long. Trimming cost V 6 bases and J 7 bases, with 13 bases left between them. From germline, CDR1 is DFQATT and CDR2 SNEGSKA (reference sequence). CDR3 coding DNA: TGCAGTGCAGTCAGGGGCCTAGAGCAGTACTTC. This gives the protein CSAVRGLEQYF.

Only a few counts were recorded for this clone. Sequence at one end of the junction differs from germline and may be a read error. The genes are TRBV6-5 and TRBJ1-6, with unresolved D. The V gene's germline CDR1 is MNHEY and CDR2 SVGAGI. CDR3 length: 12 residues. The CDR3, as DNA: TGTGCCAGCAATCAGGATAAGAATTCCTCGGACTTT. Residues: CASNQDKNSSDF.

The V call is TRBV11-2, the J call TRBJ1-1; weak D call: TRBD1 (5 bases). Looked up from germline, CDR1 is SGHAT and CDR2 is FQNNGV. V was trimmed by 5 bases and J by 4 bases, leaving 17 bases between them. The CDR3 extends over 15 amino acids. The CDR3 loop reads CASSPEGGGRTEAFF. The CDR3 nucleotides read TGTGCCAGCAGCCCGGAGGGTGGGGGTCGCACTGAAGCTTTCTTT.

The chain links TRBV5-1 to TRBJ1-6; 10 nucleotides match TRBD1. The V gene's germline CDR1 is SGHRS and CDR2 YFSETQ. This CDR3 contains 16 residues. The J segment lost 3 bases and the V segment lost 4 bases, leaving 4 bases of the junction unmatched. In nucleotides, the CDR3 is TGCGCCAGCAGCGGAAGGACAGGGGGCTATAATTCACCCCTCCACTTT. Its translation is CASSGRTGGYNSPLHF.

The rearrangement joins TRBV6-5 to TRBJ2-3, with D perhaps TRBD2 (6 bases). Trimming took 3 bases from V and 10 from J, leaving 8 bases between them. CDR1 and CDR2 (germline): MNHEY, SVGAGI. This CDR3 contains 11 residues. The CDR3 region has the DNA TGTGCCAGCAGTTATGGAGGGGCGCAGTATTTT. Translation: CASSYGGAQYF.

This clone has only a few counts. Germline is not matched at one junction end, which may reflect a read error. The chain couples TRBV28 to TRBJ2-7, with TRBD1 matching over 9 bases. Germline CDR1 and CDR2: MDHEN and SYDVKM. The CDR3 length is 11 residues. Here the CDR3 reads CASGDRDRAFF. Here the CDR3 DNA reads TGTGCCAGCGGGGACCGGGACAGGGCATTCTTC.

This clone was detected only a few times. This chain connects TRBV5-1 to TRBJ2-5, with 13 bases aligning to TRBD2. V lost 4 bases and J lost 4; bases outside the gene matches: 7. This CDR3 spans 16 amino acids. Germline values: CDR1 SGHRS, CDR2 YFSETQ. CDR3 sequence (DNA): TGCGCCAGCAGCCCCCGACTAGCGGGGGGTTCAGAGACCCAGTACTTC. It encodes CASSPRLAGGSETQYF.

The CDR3 reads CAWSLQGIDGYTF. In DNA form, the CDR3 reads TGTGCCTGGAGCCTACAGGGAATCGATGGCTACACCTTC. V gene TRBV30 combines with J gene TRBJ1-2; TRBD1 is a possible D gene (6 bases). Trimming took off 3 bases at V and 6 bases at J, with 14 bases between the two ends. CDR1 is GTSNPN, CDR2 SVGIG, per germline (reference sequence). The CDR3 is 13 amino acids. Full variable domain (rest looked up from reference TRBV30 and TRBJ1-2): SQTIHQWPATLVQPVGSPLSLECTVEGTSNPNLYWYRQAAGRGLQLLFYSVGIGQISSEVPQNLSASRPQDRQFILSSKKLLLSDSGFYLCAWSLQGIDGYTFGSGTRLTVV.